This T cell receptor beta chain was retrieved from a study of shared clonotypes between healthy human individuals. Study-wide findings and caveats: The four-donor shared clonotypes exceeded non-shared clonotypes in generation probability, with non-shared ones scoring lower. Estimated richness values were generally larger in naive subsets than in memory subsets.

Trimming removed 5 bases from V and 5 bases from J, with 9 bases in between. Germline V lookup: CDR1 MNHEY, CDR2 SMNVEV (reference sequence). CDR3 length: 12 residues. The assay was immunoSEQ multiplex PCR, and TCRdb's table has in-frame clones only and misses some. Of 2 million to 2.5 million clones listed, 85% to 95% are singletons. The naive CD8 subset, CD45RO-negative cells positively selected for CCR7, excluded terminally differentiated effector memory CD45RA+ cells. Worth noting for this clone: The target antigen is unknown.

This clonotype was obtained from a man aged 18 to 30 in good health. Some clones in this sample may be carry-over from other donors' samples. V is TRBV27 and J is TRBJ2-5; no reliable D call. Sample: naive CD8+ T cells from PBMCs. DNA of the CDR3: TGTGCCAGCAGTGAGCTAGGGGAGACCCAGTACTTC. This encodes CASSELGETQYF.